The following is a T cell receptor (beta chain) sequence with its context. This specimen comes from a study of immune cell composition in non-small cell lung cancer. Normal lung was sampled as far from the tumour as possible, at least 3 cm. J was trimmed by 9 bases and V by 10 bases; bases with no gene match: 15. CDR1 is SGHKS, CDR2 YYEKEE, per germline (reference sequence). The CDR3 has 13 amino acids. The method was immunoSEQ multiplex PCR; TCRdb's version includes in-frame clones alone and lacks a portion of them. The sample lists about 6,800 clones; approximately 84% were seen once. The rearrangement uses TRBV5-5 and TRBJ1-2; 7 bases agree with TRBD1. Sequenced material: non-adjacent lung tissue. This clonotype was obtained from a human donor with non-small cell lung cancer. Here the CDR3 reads CARTGESSIRYTF. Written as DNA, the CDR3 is TGTGCCCGAACAGGGGAGTCCTCTATACGCTACACCTTC.